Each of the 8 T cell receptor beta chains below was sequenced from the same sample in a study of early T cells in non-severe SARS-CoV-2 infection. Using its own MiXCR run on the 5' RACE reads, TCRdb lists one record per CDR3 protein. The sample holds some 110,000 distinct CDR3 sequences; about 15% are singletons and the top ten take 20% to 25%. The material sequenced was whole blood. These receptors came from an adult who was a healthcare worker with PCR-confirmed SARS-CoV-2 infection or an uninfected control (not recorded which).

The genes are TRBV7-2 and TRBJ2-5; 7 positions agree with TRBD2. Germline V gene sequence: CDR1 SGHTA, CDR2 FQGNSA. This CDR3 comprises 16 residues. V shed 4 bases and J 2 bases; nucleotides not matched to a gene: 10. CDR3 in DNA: TGTGCCAGCAGCTCGGCGGGACTGGGAGGGCAAGAGACCCAGTACTTC. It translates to CASSSAGLGGQETQYF.

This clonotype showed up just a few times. For the CDR3, the DNA is TGTGCCAGCAGCCCATTTGGCCAAGAGACCCAGTACTTC. As protein: CASSPFGQETQYF. The V gene is TRBV6-2 or TRBV6-3, the J gene TRBJ2-5; D unresolved. The V end lost 6 bases, the J end lost 1 base, and 9 bases lay between the germline ends. Germline V gene sequence: CDR1 MNHEY, CDR2 SVGEGT. The CDR3 loop spans 13 amino acids.

CDR3 nucleotides: TGTGCCAGCACCACACAGGGGCGGAACACCGGGGAGCTGTTTTTT. This encodes CASTTQGRNTGELFF. V usage is TRBV5-4 and J usage is TRBJ2-2; 7 nucleotides agree with TRBD1. The CDR3 contains 15 residues. V trimming: 6 bases; J trimming: 1 base; junction bases outside the gene matches: 6. CDR1 and CDR2 from the germline V gene are SGHNT and YYREEE (reference sequence).

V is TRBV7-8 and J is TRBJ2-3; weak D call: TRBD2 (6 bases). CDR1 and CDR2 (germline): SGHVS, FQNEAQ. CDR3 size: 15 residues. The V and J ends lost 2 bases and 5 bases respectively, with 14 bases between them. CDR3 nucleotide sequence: TGTGCCAGCAGCTTAAATGGCGGGGCAAGAGATACGCAGTATTTT. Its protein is CASSLNGGARDTQYF.

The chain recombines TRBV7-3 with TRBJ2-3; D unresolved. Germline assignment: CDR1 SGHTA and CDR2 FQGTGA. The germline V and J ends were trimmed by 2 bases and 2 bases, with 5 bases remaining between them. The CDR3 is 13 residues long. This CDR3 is CASSLSFTDTQYF. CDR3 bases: TGTGCCAGCAGCTTATCATTCACAGATACGCAGTATTTT.

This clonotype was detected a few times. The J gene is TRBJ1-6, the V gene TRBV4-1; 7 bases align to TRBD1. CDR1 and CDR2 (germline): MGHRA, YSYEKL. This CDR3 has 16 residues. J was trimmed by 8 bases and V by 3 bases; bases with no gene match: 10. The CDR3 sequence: CASSHEAQGRHSPLHF. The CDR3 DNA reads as TGCGCCAGCAGCCATGAAGCACAGGGGCGTCATTCACCCCTCCACTTT.

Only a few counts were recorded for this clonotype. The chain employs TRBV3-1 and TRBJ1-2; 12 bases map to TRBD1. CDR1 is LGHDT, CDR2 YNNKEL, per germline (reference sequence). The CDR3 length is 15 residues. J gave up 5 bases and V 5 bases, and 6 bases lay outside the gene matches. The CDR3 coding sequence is TGTGCCAGCAGCTCGCGGGACAGGGGGCTATATGGCTACACCTTC. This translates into CASSSRDRGLYGYTF.

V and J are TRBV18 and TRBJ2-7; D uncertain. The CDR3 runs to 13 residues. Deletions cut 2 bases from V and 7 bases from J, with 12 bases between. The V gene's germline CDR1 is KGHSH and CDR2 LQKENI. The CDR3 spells CASSPRALEEQYF. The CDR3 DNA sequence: TGTGCCAGCTCACCAAGGGCTTTGGAGGAGCAGTACTTC.